Following are 25 T cell receptor beta chains from one sample sequenced in a study of type 1 regulatory T cells. The antigens for these receptors are not known. In TCRdb, the reads were re-called with MiXCR into one record per CDR3 protein. The sample consists of 55,000 to 65,000 distinct CDR3 sequences, 62% of them appearing once. The source material was cultured non-Tr1 T cells, either the whole culture or a sorted T cell fraction (not recorded which). Every receptor here comes from a human donor in good health.

V and J are TRBV12-5 and TRBJ2-1; 12 nucleotides line up with TRBD2. This CDR3 is built from 14 residues. CDR1 and CDR2 (germline): LGHNT, FRNRAP. The V and J ends lost 3 bases and 7 bases, in that order; junction bases with no gene match: 1. CDR3 nucleotide sequence: TGTGCTAGTGGTTTCGGACTAGCGGGAAATGAGCAGTTCTTC. Protein sequence: CASGFGLAGNEQFF.

The chain joins TRBV7-2 to TRBJ2-5; no clear D gene. V was pared by 4 bases and J by 1 base, with 7 bases between. Germline V gives CDR1 SGHTA, CDR2 FQGNSA. This CDR3 is 13 amino acids long. The CDR3: CASSSGIQETQYF. The CDR3 DNA is TGTGCCAGCAGCTCAGGAATCCAAGAGACCCAGTACTTC.

The rearrangement uses TRBV7-3 and TRBJ2-2; no clear D. The CDR3 sequence is 14 residues long. V was trimmed by 8 bases and J by 2 bases, leaving 12 bases between them. Germline lookup yields CDR1 SGHTA and CDR2 FQGTGA. CDR3: CASATSGNTGELFF. CDR3 nucleotide sequence: TGTGCCAGCGCTACGAGTGGTAACACCGGGGAGCTGTTTTTT.

The CDR3 sequence: CASSPLGTSGRTNNEQFF. The CDR3 nucleotides read TGTGCCAGCAGTCCCCTCGGGACTAGCGGGAGGACTAACAATGAGCAGTTCTTC. The V and J genes are TRBV6-1 and TRBJ2-1, with 15 bases identical to TRBD2. Unmatched junction bases numbered 10, after V lost 5 bases and J lost 5 bases. CDR1 is MNHNS, CDR2 SASEGT, per germline. This CDR3 is 18 amino acids long.

This clonotype was observed once. The chain couples TRBV10-3 to TRBJ2-3, with 8 bases fitting TRBD2. There are 18 residues in the CDR3. The germline V gene has CDR1 ENHRY and CDR2 SYGVKD. Losses at the gene ends were 6 bases for V and 4 bases for J; bases not matched to a gene: 18. The CDR3 protein is CAIRPIAGSGKAADTQYF. For the CDR3, the DNA is TGTGCCATCAGGCCTATCGCGGGTAGCGGGAAGGCGGCAGATACGCAGTATTTT.

CDR3 in amino acids: CATQPGLHNEQFF. DNA for the CDR3: TGTGCCACCCAACCCGGGCTACACAATGAGCAGTTCTTC. V is TRBV19 and J is TRBJ2-1; D not certain. This CDR3 region has 13 residues. CDR1 is LNHDA and CDR2 is SQIVND in the germline V gene (reference sequence). Between the trimmed V and J ends, which lost 10 bases and 5 bases, there was a span of 15 bases.

The V gene is TRBV27, the J gene TRBJ2-1; D may be TRBD1 or TRBD2 (5 bases each). Per germline, CDR1 MNHEY and CDR2 SMNVEV (reference sequence). The CDR3 extends over 15 amino acids. V lost 6 bases and J 7 bases, leaving 19 bases between the germline ends. The CDR3 region is CASRPSGAGLNEQFF. The CDR3 coding sequence is TGTGCCAGCAGACCCTCCGGGGCGGGCTTAAATGAGCAGTTCTTC.

This clonotype was picked up a small number of times. The genes are TRBV6-5 and TRBJ1-5; D is unclear. This CDR3 contains 15 residues. Deletions cut 4 bases from V and 0 bases from J, with 10 bases between. Germline V lookup: CDR1 MNHEY, CDR2 SVGAGI. CDR3 DNA: TGTGCCAGCAGTTCGGACGGTTATAGCAATCAGCCCCAGCATTTT. As protein: CASSSDGYSNQPQHF.

V gene TRBV13 combines with J gene TRBJ1-6; tentatively, D is TRBD1 (5 bases). V lost 5 bases and J 7 bases, leaving 18 bases between the germline ends. Germline values: CDR1 PRHDT, CDR2 FYEKMQ (reference sequence). This CDR3 region has 16 residues. The CDR3 sequence is CASSPRGGVRNSPLHF. CDR3 DNA: TGTGCCAGCAGCCCGCGTGGAGGGGTACGGAATTCACCCCTCCACTTT.

Remarks on this clonotype: One junction end does not reproduce the germline sequence, and a read error may be involved. V is TRBV7-8 and J is TRBJ2-1, with TRBD1 identical over 8 bases. Germline CDR1 reads SGHVS; CDR2 reads FQNEAQ. CDR3 length equals 13 residues. The CDR3 loop reads CASGFGQGNEQFF. The CDR3 nucleotides read TGTGCCAGCGGCTTCGGACAGGGAAATGAGCAGTTCTTC.

This chain connects TRBV5-1 to TRBJ2-6, with 7 positions matching TRBD1. The V gene's germline CDR1 is SGHRS and CDR2 YFSETQ. Losses at the gene ends were 3 bases for V and 2 bases for J; bases not matched to a gene: 11. This CDR3 has 18 residues. CDR3 protein: CASSYDRVKVTGANVLTF. The CDR3 DNA is TGCGCCAGCAGCTATGACAGGGTCAAAGTTACTGGGGCCAACGTCCTGACTTTC.

This chain uses TRBV7-8 with TRBJ1-1, with unresolved D. Trimming took 1 base from V and 1 from J, leaving 4 bases between them. There are 13 residues in the CDR3. Looked up from germline, CDR1 is SGHVS and CDR2 is FQNEAQ. Here the CDR3 reads CASSLVGNTEAFF. CDR3 in DNA: TGTGCCAGCAGCTTAGTCGGGAACACTGAAGCTTTCTTT.

The rearrangement links TRBV5-1 to TRBJ2-3, with D perhaps TRBD2 (6 bases). Germline-derived CDR1 and CDR2 are SGHRS and YFSETQ. Trimming stripped 2 bases from V and 0 bases from J, with 10 bases between. The CDR3 is 15 residues long. The CDR3 protein is CASSLREVSTDTQYF. CDR3 bases: TGCGCCAGCAGCTTAAGGGAGGTTAGCACAGATACGCAGTATTTT. Complete variable domain (other parts from reference TRBV5-1 and TRBJ2-3): KAGVTQTPRYLIKTRGQQVTLSCSPISGHRSVSWYQQTPGQGLQFLFEYFSETQRNKGNFPGRFSGRQFSNSRSEMNVSTLELGDSALYLCASSLREVSTDTQYFGPGTRLTVL.

The chain uses TRBV25-1 and TRBJ2-1, with 8 nucleotides matching TRBD2. Germline lookup yields CDR1 MGHDK and CDR2 SYGVNS. The CDR3 is made up of 12 amino acids. The V and J ends lost 8 bases and 8 bases, in that order; junction bases with no gene match: 5. The CDR3 loop reads CASPPGGDEQFF. CDR3 sequence (DNA): TGTGCCAGCCCTCCCGGGGGGGATGAGCAGTTCTTC. Together with reference TRBV25-1 and TRBJ2-1, the CDR3 gives the full variable domain: EADIYQTPRYLVIGTGKKITLECSQTMGHDKMYWYQQDPGMELHLIHYSYGVNSTEKGDLSSESTVSRIRTEHFPLTLESARPSHTSQYLCASPPGGDEQFFGPGTRLTVL.

This chain joins TRBV6-1 and TRBJ2-5, with 9 bases identical to TRBD2. CDR1 is MNHNS, CDR2 SASEGT, per germline. The J segment lost 5 bases and the V segment lost 2 bases, leaving 15 bases of the junction unmatched. The CDR3 extends over 18 amino acids. CDR3 nucleotides: TGTGCCAGCAGTGAACGTCGGGGTGGCGGGAGGGCGACGGAGACCCAGTACTTC. This gives the protein CASSERRGGGRATETQYF.

V and J are TRBV29-1 and TRBJ2-7, with 9 bases lining up with TRBD1. V lost 6 bases, J lost 4 bases, and 7 bases stayed unmatched. CDR1 SQVTM and CDR2 ANQGSEA come from the germline V gene. This CDR3 has 13 residues. The chain's CDR3 is CSVPGQGDYEQYF. CDR3 nucleotide sequence: TGCAGCGTGCCGGGACAGGGTGATTACGAGCAGTACTTC.

The chain carries TRBV5-5 and TRBJ1-4, with 10 bases aligning to TRBD1. The germline V gene encodes CDR1 SGHKS and CDR2 YYEKEE (reference sequence). The length of the CDR3 is 16 residues. Trimming at V came to 0 bases and at J to 5 bases, leaving 4 bases not matched to a gene. The DNA of the CDR3 is TGTGCCAGCAGCTTGGGACAGGGGGCGGGGAATGAAAAACTGTTTTTT. The encoded protein is CASSLGQGAGNEKLFF.

V gene TRBV5-1 combines with J gene TRBJ2-3; D remains ambiguous. Trimming took off 3 bases at V and 2 bases at J, with 4 bases between the two ends. Germline lookup yields CDR1 SGHRS and CDR2 YFSETQ. This CDR3 contains 12 residues. CDR3 sequence (DNA): TGCGCCAGCAGCTACGACACAGATACGCAGTATTTT. Amino acid sequence: CASSYDTDTQYF.

J is TRBJ2-7 and V is TRBV7-2; no clear D gene. The CDR3 runs to 14 residues. Deletions cut 5 bases from V and 5 bases from J, with 16 bases between. CDR1 SGHTA and CDR2 FQGNSA come from the germline V gene. The DNA of the CDR3 is TGTGCCAGCAGCACGCTCAGGTGGGGTCACGAGCAGTACTTC. This encodes CASSTLRWGHEQYF.

This chain links TRBV7-8 with TRBJ2-3; TRBD2 matches at 10 bases. V lost 5 bases to trimming and J lost 2 bases; unmatched junction nucleotides: 4. Germline-derived CDR1 and CDR2 are SGHVS and FQNEAQ. The length of the CDR3 is 15 residues. CDR3 sequence (DNA): TGTGCCAGCAGCCCCGGGACTAGCGACACAGATACGCAGTATTTT. Protein: CASSPGTSDTDTQYF.

This chain uses TRBV20-1 with TRBJ2-7; D possibly corresponds to TRBD2 (5 bases). Trimming took 5 bases from V and 4 from J, leaving 12 bases between them. Germline V gene lookup returns CDR1 DFQATT and CDR2 SNEGSKA (reference sequence). This CDR3 has 12 amino acids. This CDR3 reads CSAGEPQYEQYF. For the CDR3, the DNA is TGCAGTGCTGGGGAGCCTCAGTACGAGCAGTACTTC.

The sample holds a few counts of this clonotype. The V gene is TRBV9, the J gene TRBJ1-4; 11 bases map to TRBD1. Germline values: CDR1 SGDLS, CDR2 YYNGEE. The junction had 8 bases not matched to a gene; V was cut back by 4 bases and J by 6 bases. This CDR3 comprises 16 residues. The chain's CDR3 is CASSPGQGALYEKLFF. Written as DNA, the CDR3 is TGTGCCAGCAGCCCCGGACAGGGGGCGTTGTATGAAAAACTGTTTTTT.

The chain recombines TRBV15 with TRBJ2-3; no definite D call. Germline lookup yields CDR1 LNHNV and CDR2 YYDKDF (reference sequence). The V end lost 5 bases, the J end lost 1 base, and 7 bases lay between the germline ends. The CDR3 loop spans 13 amino acids. The CDR3 sequence is CATSSTGTDTQYF. The CDR3 region has the DNA TGTGCCACCAGCTCAACGGGCACAGATACGCAGTATTTT.

This clonotype was counted at least ten times. The chain couples TRBV14 to TRBJ2-1, with 12 bases matching TRBD2. This CDR3 comprises 14 residues. Trimming took 4 bases from V and 10 from J; bases not matched to a gene: 5. Germline V gene sequence: CDR1 SGHDN, CDR2 FVKESK. The CDR3 DNA follows: TGTGCCAGCAGCCCCCAAGGACTAGCGGGAGAGCAGTTCTTC. This translates into CASSPQGLAGEQFF.

The rearrangement uses TRBV20-1 and TRBJ2-7, with D tentatively TRBD2 (5 bases). V was pared by 2 bases and J by 2 bases, with 16 bases between. CDR1 is DFQATT and CDR2 is SNEGSKA in the germline V gene (reference sequence). The length of the CDR3 is 15 residues. DNA for the CDR3: TGCAGTGCTAGAAGTCCAGCGGTTAAGACCTACGAGCAGTACTTC. Translating it yields CSARSPAVKTYEQYF.